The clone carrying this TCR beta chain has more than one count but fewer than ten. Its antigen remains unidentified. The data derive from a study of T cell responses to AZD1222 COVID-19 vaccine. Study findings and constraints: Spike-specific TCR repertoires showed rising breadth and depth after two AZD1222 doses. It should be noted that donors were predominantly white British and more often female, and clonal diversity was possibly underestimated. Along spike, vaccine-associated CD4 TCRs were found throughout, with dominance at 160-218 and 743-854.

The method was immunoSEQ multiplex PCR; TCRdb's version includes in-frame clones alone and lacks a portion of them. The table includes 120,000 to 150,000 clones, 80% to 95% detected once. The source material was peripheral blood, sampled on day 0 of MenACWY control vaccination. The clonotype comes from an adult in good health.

Here the CDR3 DNA reads TGTGCCAGCAGCCACCGGGACACATTGGGGACCCAGTACTTC. Translation: CASSHRDTLGTQYF. J is TRBJ2-5 and V is TRBV3-1 (or the pseudogene TRBV3-2), with a tentative D call TRBD1 (6 bases). Germline lookup yields CDR1 LGHDT and CDR2 YNNKEL (reference sequence). V lost 3 bases, J lost 7 bases, and 15 bases lay in between. This CDR3 region has 14 residues.